The text below deals with one T cell receptor beta chain. Antigen specificity is unknown. Trimming cost V 5 bases and J 6 bases, with 8 bases left between them. The CDR3 loop spans 13 amino acids. Germline V gene lookup returns CDR1 LGHNT and CDR2 FRNRAP. This specimen belongs to a study of T cell responses to AZD1222 COVID-19 vaccine. Points from the study as a whole: No day 14 peak samples; only post-peak repertoires were characterized. Across spike, vaccine-associated CD4 TCRs were found, dominant at 160-218 and 743-854. Females made up more of the donors, who were largely white British, and clonal diversity may have come out too low. Of spike-specific TCRs, nearly half reportedly target regions left unmutated in variants.

The repertoire was sequenced with immunoSEQ multiplex PCR; TCRdb's copy has only in-frame clones and lacks some. The sample lists approximately 150,000 clones; about 91% were seen once. The chain is built from TRBV12-5 and TRBJ1-6; D is ambiguous. The sample in question was peripheral blood, obtained 28 days after the second AZD1222 dose. The clonotype comes from an adult who received the AZD1222 COVID-19 vaccine. CDR3 sequence (DNA): TGTGCTAGTGGTCAGACATCTAATTCACCCCTCCACTTT. Translation: CASGQTSNSPLHF.